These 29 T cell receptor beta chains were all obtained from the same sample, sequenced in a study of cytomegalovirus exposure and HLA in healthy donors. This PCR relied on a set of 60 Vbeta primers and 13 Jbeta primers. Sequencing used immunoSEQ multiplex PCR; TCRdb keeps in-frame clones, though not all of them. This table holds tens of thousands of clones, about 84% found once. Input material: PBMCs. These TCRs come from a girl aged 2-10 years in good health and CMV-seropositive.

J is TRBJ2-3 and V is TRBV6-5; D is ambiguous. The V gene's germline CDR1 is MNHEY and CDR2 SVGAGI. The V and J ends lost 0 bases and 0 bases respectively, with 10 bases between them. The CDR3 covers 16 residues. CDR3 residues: CASSYSSESSTDTQYF. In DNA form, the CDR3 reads TGTGCCAGCAGTTACTCCTCGGAGTCTAGCACAGATACGCAGTATTTT.

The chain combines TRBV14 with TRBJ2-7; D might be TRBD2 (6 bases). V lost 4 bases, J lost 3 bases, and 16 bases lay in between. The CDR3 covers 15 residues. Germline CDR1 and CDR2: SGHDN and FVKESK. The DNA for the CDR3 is TGTGCCAGCAGCCGGCAGGGAGGAGGGTTCTACGAGCAGTACTTC. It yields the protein CASSRQGGGFYEQYF.

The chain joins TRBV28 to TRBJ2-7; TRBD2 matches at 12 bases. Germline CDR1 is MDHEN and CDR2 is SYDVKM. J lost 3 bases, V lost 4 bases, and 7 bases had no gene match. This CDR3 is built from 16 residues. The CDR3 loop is CASSSVGLAGYYEQYF. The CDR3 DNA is TGTGCCAGCAGTTCCGTCGGACTAGCGGGATACTACGAGCAGTACTTC.

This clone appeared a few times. The CDR3 coding sequence is TGTGCCAGCCTAGTACAGGGGATAGGCAATCAGCCCCAGCATTTT. Its translation is CASLVQGIGNQPQHF. The rearrangement uses TRBV28 and TRBJ1-5, with 7 bases aligning to TRBD1. The germline gives CDR1 MDHEN, CDR2 SYDVKM. CDR3 size: 15 residues. The V gene end was trimmed by 8 bases and the J gene end by 2 bases; junction bases not matched to a gene: 9.

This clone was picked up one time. CDR3 nucleotide sequence: TGCAGCGTAACGTACGGAGCCTACGAGCAGTACTTC. Residues: CSVTYGAYEQYF. V and J are TRBV29-1 and TRBJ2-7; D remains ambiguous. Germline V gene lookup returns CDR1 SQVTM and CDR2 ANQGSEA. V was cut by 6 bases and J by 2 bases, with 11 bases left in between. The CDR3 spans 12 residues.

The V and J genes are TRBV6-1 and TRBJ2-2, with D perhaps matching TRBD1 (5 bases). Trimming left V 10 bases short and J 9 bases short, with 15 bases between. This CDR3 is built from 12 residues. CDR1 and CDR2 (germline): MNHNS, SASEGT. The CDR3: CAINRSLRELFF. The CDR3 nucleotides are TGTGCCATTAACAGGAGCCTGAGGGAGCTGTTTTTT.

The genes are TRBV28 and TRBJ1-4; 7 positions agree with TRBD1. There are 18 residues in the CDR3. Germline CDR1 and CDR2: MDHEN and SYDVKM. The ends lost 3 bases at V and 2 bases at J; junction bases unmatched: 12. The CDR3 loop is CASSLLNRGASTNEKLFF. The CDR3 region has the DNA TGTGCCAGCAGTTTGCTGAACAGGGGCGCCTCTACTAATGAAAAACTGTTTTTT.

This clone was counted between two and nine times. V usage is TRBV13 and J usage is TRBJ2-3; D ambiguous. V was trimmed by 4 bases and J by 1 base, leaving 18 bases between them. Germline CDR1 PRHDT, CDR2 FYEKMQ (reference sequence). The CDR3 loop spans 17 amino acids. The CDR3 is CASSSQIATKGTDTQYF. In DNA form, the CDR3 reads TGTGCCAGCAGCTCCCAAATAGCCACTAAAGGCACAGATACGCAGTATTTT.

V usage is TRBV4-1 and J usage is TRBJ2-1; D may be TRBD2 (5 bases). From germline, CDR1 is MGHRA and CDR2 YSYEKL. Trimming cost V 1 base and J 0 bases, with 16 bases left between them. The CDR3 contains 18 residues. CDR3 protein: CASSQVRLAADSYNEQFF. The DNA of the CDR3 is TGCGCCAGCAGCCAAGTAAGGCTAGCTGCCGACTCCTACAATGAGCAGTTCTTC.

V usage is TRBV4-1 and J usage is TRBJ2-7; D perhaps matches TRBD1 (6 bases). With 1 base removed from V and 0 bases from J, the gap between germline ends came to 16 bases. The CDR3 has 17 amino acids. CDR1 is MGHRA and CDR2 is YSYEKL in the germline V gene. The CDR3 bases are TGCGCCAGCAGCCAAGGCTATAGGGGGACATACTCCTACGAGCAGTACTTC. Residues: CASSQGYRGTYSYEQYF.

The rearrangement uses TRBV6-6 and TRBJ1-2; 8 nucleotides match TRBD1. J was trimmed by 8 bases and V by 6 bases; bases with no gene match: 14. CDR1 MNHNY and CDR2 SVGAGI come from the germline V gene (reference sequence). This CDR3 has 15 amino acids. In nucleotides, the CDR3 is TGTGCCAGCAGCGAACGGCAGGGGGCGCGGGGAGGCTACACCTTC. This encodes CASSERQGARGGYTF.

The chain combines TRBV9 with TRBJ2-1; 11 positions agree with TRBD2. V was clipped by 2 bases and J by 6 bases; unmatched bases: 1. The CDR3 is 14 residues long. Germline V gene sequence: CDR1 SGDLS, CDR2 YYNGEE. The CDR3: CASSVTSGSNEQFF. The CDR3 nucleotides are TGTGCCAGCAGCGTCACTAGCGGGAGCAATGAGCAGTTCTTC.

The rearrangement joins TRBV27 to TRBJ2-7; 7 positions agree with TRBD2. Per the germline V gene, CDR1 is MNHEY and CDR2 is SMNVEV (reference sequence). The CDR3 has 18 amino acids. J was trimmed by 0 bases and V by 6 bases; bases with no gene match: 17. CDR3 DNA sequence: TGTGCCAGCAGGGGGGTGAGCGGGAAGGGACGTAGCTCCTACGAGCAGTACTTC. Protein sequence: CASRGVSGKGRSSYEQYF.

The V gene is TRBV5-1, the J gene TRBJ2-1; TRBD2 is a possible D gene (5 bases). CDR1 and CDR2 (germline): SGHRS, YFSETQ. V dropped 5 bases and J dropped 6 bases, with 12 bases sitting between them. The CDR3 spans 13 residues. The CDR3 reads CASRAGGSNEQFF. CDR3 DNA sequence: TGCGCCAGCAGAGCTGGTGGGAGCAATGAGCAGTTCTTC. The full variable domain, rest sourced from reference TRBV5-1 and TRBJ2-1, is KAGVTQTPRYLIKTRGQQVTLSCSPISGHRSVSWYQQTPGQGLQFLFEYFSETQRNKGNFPGRFSGRQFSNSRSEMNVSTLELGDSALYLCASRAGGSNEQFFGPGTRLTVL.

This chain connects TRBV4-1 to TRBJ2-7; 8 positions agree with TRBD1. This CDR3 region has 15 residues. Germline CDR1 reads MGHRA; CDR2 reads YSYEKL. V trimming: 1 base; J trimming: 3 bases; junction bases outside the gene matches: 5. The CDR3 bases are TGCGCCAGCAGCCAAGTCACAGGGGGTGACTACGAGCAGTACTTC. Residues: CASSQVTGGDYEQYF.

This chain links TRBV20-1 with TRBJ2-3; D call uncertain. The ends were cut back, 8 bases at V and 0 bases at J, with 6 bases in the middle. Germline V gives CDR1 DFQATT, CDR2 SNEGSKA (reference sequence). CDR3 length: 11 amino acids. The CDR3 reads CSTTSTDTQYF. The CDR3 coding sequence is TGCAGTACGACTAGCACAGATACGCAGTATTTT.

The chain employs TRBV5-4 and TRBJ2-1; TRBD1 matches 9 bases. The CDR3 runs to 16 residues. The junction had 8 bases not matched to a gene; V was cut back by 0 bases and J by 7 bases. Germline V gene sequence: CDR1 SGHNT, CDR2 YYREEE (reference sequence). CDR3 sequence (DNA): TGTGCCAGCAGCTTGGCCCCCGGGACAGGGCAGAATGAGCAGTTCTTC. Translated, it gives CASSLAPGTGQNEQFF.

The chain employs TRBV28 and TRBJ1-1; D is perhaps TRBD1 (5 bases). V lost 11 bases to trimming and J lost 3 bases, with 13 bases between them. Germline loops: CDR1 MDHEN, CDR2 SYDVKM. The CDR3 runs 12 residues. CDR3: CASTGGYTEAFF. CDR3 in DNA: TGTGCCTCCACGGGGGGGTACACTGAAGCTTTCTTT.

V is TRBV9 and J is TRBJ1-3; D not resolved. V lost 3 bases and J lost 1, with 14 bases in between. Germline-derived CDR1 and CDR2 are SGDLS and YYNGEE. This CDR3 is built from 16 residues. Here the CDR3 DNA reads TGTGCCAGCAGCGGAGGGAGTCCCGGGTCTGGAAACACCATATATTTT. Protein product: CASSGGSPGSGNTIYF.

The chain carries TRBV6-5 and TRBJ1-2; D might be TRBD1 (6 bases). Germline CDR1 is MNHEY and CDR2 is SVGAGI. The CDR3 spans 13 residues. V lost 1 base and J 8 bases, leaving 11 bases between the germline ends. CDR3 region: CASSYLGGGGYTF. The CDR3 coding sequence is TGTGCCAGCAGTTACTTAGGGGGAGGGGGCTACACCTTC.

CDR3 DNA: TGTGCCAGTACAGGGGGCGGTCGCACTGAAGCTTTCTTT. It codes for CASTGGGRTEAFF. This chain joins TRBV28 and TRBJ1-1, with 9 bases identical to TRBD1. Losses at the gene ends were 9 bases for V and 4 bases for J; bases not matched to a gene: 6. Germline loops: CDR1 MDHEN, CDR2 SYDVKM. The CDR3 runs to 13 residues. Together with reference TRBV28 and TRBJ1-1, the CDR3 gives the full variable domain: DVKVTQSSRYLVKRTGEKVFLECVQDMDHENMFWYRQDPGLGLRLIYFSYDVKMKEKGDIPEGYSVSREKKERFSLILESASTNQTSMYLCASTGGGRTEAFFGQGTRLTVV.

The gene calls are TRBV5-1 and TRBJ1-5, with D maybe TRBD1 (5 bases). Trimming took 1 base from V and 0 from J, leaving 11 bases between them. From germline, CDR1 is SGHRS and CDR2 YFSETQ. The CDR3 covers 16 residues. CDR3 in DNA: TGCGCCAGCAGCTTGTCAGCACAGGATAGCAATCAGCCCCAGCATTTT. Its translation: CASSLSAQDSNQPQHF. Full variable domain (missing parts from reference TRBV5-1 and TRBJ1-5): KAGVTQTPRYLIKTRGQQVTLSCSPISGHRSVSWYQQTPGQGLQFLFEYFSETQRNKGNFPGRFSGRQFSNSRSEMNVSTLELGDSALYLCASSLSAQDSNQPQHFGDGTRLSIL.

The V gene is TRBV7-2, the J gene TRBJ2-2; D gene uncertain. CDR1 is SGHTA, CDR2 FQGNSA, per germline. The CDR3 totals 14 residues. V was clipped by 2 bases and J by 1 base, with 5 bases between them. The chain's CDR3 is CASSLFKNTGELFF. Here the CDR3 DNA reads TGTGCCAGCAGCTTATTTAAGAACACCGGGGAGCTGTTTTTT.

The CDR3 DNA follows: TGTGCCAGCAGCCTGGACAGCACCTACGAGCAGTACTTC. Translating gives CASSLDSTYEQYF. The gene calls are TRBV5-8 and TRBJ2-7; TRBD1 might be the D (6 bases). Germline lookup yields CDR1 SGHTS and CDR2 YDEGEE. V shed 4 bases and J shed 2 bases, with 10 bases lying between them. The CDR3 contains 13 residues.

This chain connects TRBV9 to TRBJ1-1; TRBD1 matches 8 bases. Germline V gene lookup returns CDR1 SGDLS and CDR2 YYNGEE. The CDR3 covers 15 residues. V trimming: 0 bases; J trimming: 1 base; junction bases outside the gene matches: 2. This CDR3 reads CASSVGGTGNTEAFF. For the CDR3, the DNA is TGTGCCAGCAGCGTAGGTGGGACAGGGAACACTGAAGCTTTCTTT.

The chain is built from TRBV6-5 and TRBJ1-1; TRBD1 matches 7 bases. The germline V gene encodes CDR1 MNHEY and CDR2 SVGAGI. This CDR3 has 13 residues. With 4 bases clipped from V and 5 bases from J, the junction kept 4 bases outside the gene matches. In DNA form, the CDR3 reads TGTGCCAGCAGTTTCACAGGGGAGACTGAAGCTTTCTTT. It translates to CASSFTGETEAFF.

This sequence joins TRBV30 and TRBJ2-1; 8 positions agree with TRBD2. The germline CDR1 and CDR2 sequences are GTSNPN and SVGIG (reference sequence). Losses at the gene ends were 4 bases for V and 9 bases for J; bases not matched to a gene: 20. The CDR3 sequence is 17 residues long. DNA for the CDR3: TGTGCCTGGACCCTCTTGGGTAAGGTGGGGACTAGAGCTGAGCAGTTCTTC. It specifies CAWTLLGKVGTRAEQFF.

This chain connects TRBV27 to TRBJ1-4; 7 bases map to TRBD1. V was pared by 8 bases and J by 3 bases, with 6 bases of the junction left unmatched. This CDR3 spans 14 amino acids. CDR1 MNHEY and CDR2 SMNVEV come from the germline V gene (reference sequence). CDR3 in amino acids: CASGYRGANEKLFF. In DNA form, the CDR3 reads TGTGCCAGCGGATACAGGGGAGCTAATGAAAAACTGTTTTTT.

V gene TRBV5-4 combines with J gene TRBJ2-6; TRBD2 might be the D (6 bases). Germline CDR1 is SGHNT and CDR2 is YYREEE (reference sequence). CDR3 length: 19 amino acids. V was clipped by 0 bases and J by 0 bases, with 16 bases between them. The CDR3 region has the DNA TGTGCCAGCAGCTTGGTTGGGGGGACGGCTCACTCTGGGGCCAACGTCCTGACTTTC. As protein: CASSLVGGTAHSGANVLTF. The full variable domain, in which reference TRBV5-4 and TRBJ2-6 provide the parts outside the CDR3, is ETGVTQSPTHLIKTRGQQVTLRCSSQSGHNTVSWYQQALGQGPQFIFQYYREEENGRGNFPPRFSGLQFPNYSSELNVNALELDDSALYLCASSLVGGTAHSGANVLTFGAGSRLTVL.